The clone carrying this TCR beta chain was recorded only once. Caucasian adults living in Nashville, Tennessee, provided all samples. The data stem from a study of shared clonotypes between healthy human individuals. Clones were sequenced by immunoSEQ multiplex PCR, and TCRdb holds only the in-frame ones, with some missing. The table shows some 2,400,000 clones, with approximately 94% occurring only once. The germline V gene has CDR1 SEHNR and CDR2 FQNEAQ (reference sequence). The length of the CDR3 is 17 residues. V lost 0 bases to trimming and J lost 0 bases; unmatched junction nucleotides: 2. The source is a man between 18 and 35 years old in good health. The gene calls are TRBV7-9 and TRBJ2-5; 12 bases line up with TRBD2. The sequencing sample was made of naive CD4+ T cells sorted from blood. The sample's subset: CD45RA+ positively selected. This CDR3 is CASSLALAGGYQETQYF. The CDR3 DNA reads as TGTGCCAGCAGCTTAGCTCTAGCGGGGGGGTACCAAGAGACCCAGTACTTC.